Shown below are 3 T cell receptor beta chains from a single sample sequenced in a study of T cell responses to AZD1222 COVID-19 vaccine. Here immunoSEQ multiplex PCR was the method, and the copy in TCRdb shows in-frame clones only, minus some. The data hold over 130,000 clones, with around 90% observed a single time. The sample was peripheral blood, taken 28 days after the second AZD1222 dose. The receptor source for this set is an adult who received the AZD1222 COVID-19 vaccine.

The chain carries TRBV9 and TRBJ2-1, with 9 bases matching TRBD1. V was pared by 6 bases and J by 8 bases, with 6 bases of the junction left unmatched. CDR1 and CDR2 (germline): SGDLS, YYNGEE. The CDR3 length is 13 residues. CDR3 DNA sequence: TGTGCCAGCAACGTTGACAGGGGGGATGAGCAGTTCTTC. This codes for CASNVDRGDEQFF.

The chain links TRBV5-4 to TRBJ2-2; no firm D call. The CDR3 has 15 residues. With 3 bases removed from V and 4 bases from J, the gap between germline ends came to 13 bases. Looked up from germline, CDR1 is SGHNT and CDR2 is YYREEE (reference sequence). The CDR3 protein is CASSSLGYSTGELFF. Written as DNA, the CDR3 is TGTGCCAGCAGCTCATTAGGATATAGCACCGGGGAGCTGTTTTTT.

The J gene is TRBJ2-5, the V gene TRBV7-2, with 9 nucleotides matching TRBD1. J gave up 1 base and V 4 bases, and 4 bases lay outside the gene matches. This CDR3 has 15 residues. Germline loops: CDR1 SGHTA, CDR2 FQGNSA. The CDR3 loop is CASSYTGQGQETQYF. Here the CDR3 DNA reads TGTGCCAGCAGCTATACGGGACAGGGCCAAGAGACCCAGTACTTC.